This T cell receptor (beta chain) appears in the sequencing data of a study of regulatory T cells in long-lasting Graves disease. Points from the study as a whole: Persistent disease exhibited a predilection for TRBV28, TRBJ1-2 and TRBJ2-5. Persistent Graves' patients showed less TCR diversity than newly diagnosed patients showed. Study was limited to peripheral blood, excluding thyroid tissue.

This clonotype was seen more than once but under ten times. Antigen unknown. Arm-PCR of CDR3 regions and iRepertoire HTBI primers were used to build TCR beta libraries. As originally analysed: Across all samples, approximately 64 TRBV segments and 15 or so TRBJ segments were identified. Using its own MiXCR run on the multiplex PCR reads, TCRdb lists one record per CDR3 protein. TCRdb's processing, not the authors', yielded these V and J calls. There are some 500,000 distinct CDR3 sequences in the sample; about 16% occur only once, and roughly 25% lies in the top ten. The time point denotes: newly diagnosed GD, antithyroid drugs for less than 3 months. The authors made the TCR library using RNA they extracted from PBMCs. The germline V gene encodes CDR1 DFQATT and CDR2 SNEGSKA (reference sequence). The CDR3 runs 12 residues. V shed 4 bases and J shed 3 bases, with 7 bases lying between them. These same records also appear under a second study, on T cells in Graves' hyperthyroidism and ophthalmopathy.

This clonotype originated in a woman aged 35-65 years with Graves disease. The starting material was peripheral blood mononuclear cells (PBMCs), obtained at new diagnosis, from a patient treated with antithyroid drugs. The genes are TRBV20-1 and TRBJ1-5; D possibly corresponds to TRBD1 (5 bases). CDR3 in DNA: TGCAGTGCTACAGGGCCCAATCAGCCCCAGCATTTT. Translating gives CSATGPNQPQHF.